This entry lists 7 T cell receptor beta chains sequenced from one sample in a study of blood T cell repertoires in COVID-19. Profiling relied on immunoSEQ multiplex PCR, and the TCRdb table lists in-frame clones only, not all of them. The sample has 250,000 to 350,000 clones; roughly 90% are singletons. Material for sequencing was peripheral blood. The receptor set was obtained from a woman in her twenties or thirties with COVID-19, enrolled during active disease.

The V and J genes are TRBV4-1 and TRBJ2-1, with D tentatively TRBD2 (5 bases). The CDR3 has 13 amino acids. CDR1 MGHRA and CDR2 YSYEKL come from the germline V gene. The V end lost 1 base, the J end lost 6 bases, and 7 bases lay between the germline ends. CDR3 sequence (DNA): TGCGCCAGCAGCCAAGTCACTAGCAATGAGCAGTTCTTC. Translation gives CASSQVTSNEQFF.

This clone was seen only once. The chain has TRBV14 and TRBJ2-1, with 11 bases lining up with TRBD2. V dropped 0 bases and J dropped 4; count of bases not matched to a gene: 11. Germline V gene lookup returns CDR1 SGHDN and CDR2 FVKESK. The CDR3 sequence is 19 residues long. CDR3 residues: CASSQDILTGTSGYNEQFF. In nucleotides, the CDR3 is TGTGCCAGCAGCCAAGACATACTGACCGGGACTAGCGGTTACAATGAGCAGTTCTTC.

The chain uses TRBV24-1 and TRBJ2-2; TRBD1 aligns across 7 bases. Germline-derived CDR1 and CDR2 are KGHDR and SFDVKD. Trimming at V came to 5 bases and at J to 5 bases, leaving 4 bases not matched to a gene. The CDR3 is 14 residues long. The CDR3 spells CATSVQGQTGELFF. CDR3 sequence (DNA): TGTGCCACCAGTGTACAGGGGCAGACCGGGGAGCTGTTTTTT.

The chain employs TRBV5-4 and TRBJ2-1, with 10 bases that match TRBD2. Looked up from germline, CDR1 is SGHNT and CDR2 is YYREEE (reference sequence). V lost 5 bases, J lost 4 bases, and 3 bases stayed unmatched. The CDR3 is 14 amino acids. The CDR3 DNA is TGTGCCAGCAGAAAGCGGGAGGGATACAATGAGCAGTTCTTC. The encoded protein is CASRKREGYNEQFF.

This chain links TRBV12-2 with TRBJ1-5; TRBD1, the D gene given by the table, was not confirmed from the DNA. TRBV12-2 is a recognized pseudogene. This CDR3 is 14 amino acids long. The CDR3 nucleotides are TGTGCAAGTCGCCCGACGGCAGGGCATCAGCCCCAGCATTTT. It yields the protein CASRPTAGHQPQHF.

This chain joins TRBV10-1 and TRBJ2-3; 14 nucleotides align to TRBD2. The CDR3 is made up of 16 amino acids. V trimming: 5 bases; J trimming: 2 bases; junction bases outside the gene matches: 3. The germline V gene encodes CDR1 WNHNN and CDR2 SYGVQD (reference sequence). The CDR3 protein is CASSPGLAGVTDTQYF. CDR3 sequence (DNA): TGCGCCAGCAGTCCGGGACTAGCGGGAGTCACAGATACGCAGTATTTT.

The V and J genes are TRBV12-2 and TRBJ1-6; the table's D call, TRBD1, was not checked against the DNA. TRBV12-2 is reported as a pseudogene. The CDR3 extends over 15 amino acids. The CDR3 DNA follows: TGTGCAAGTCGTTCGCAGGCCTCCTATAATTCACCCCTCCACTTT. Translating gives CASRSQASYNSPLHF.